Listed below are T cell receptor beta chains from one sample, sequenced in a study of shared clonotypes between healthy human individuals. Assay used: immunoSEQ multiplex PCR; TCRdb lists only in-frame clones, some missing. Of some 2.4 million clones detected, over 85% appear once; the ten largest clones hold about 0.38%. The sequenced material came from naive CD4+ T cells from PBMCs. These receptors originate from a man younger than 35 in good health. Some clones in this sample may be carry-over from other donors' samples. Both conserved end residues are part of each CDR3. Each record gives: CDR3 DNA, CDR3 protein, V gene, clone size, D gene, J gene. A D gene is named only where the DNA matches it firmly. Rows may omit the clone size; those that give it use once, few, many or a size class.

cdr3_nt: TGTGCCAGCAGCTTCCCGAACATTCAGTACTTC
cdr3_aa: CASSFPNIQYF
v_call: TRBV5-8
clone_size: .
d_call: .
j_call: TRBJ2-4

cdr3_nt: TGTGCCAGCAGCTTATATGAGCAGTTCTTC
cdr3_aa: CASSLYEQFF
v_call: TRBV7-2
clone_size: .
d_call: .
j_call: TRBJ2-1

cdr3_nt: TGTGCCAGCAGTTACGCAGGACAGCTGAACACTGAAGCTTTCTTT
cdr3_aa: CASSYAGQLNTEAFF
v_call: TRBV6-5
clone_size: .
d_call: .
j_call: TRBJ1-1

cdr3_nt: TGTGCCAGCACCAGAAGTTCGGTGGCAGGGAGCGAAAAACTGTTTTTT
cdr3_aa: CASTRSSVAGSEKLFF
v_call: TRBV27
clone_size: .
d_call: .
j_call: TRBJ1-4

cdr3_nt: TGTGCCAGCAGCTTGGACAGGGGTAACTATGGCTACACCTTC
cdr3_aa: CASSLDRGNYGYTF
v_call: TRBV5-4
clone_size: .
d_call: TRBD1
j_call: TRBJ1-2

cdr3_nt: TGCAGTGCGTGGGTCAGCGGCTACACCTTC
cdr3_aa: CSAWVSGYTF
v_call: TRBV20-1
clone_size: once
d_call: .
j_call: TRBJ1-2

cdr3_nt: TGTGCCAGCAGCGTTCAACTAGCGGGAGGTGGGAATGAGCAGTTCTTC
cdr3_aa: CASSVQLAGGGNEQFF
v_call: TRBV5-5
clone_size: .
d_call: TRBD2
j_call: TRBJ2-1

cdr3_nt: TGTGCCAGCAGCTCGGGACTCCAAGAGACCCAGTACTTC
cdr3_aa: CASSSGLQETQYF
v_call: TRBV5-5
clone_size: .
d_call: .
j_call: TRBJ2-5

cdr3_nt: TGTGCCAGCAGTTTAATGAAGGTCCTTAACAATGAGCAGTTCTTC
cdr3_aa: CASSLMKVLNNEQFF
v_call: TRBV28
clone_size: .
d_call: .
j_call: TRBJ2-1

cdr3_nt: TGTGCCAGCAGACCTGGCGAAACTAATGAAAAACTGTTTTTT
cdr3_aa: CASRPGETNEKLFF
v_call: TRBV28
clone_size: .
d_call: .
j_call: TRBJ1-4

cdr3_nt: TGCGCCAGCTCGATTGGTAGGGGCTTTTTACCCTCACGGGAGCAGTACTTC
cdr3_aa: CASSIGRGFLPSREQYF
v_call: TRBV10-1
clone_size: .
d_call: .
j_call: TRBJ2-7

cdr3_nt: TGCGCCAGCAGCCAATCGGGACTAACACGAACATACAATGAGCAGTTCTTC
cdr3_aa: CASSQSGLTRTYNEQFF
v_call: TRBV4-1
clone_size: .
d_call: TRBD2
j_call: TRBJ2-1

cdr3_nt: TGTGCCAGCAGCTTAGGGACTAGCGGGAGATTGGCCGAGCAGTACTTC
cdr3_aa: CASSLGTSGRLAEQYF
v_call: TRBV11-3
clone_size: .
d_call: TRBD2
j_call: TRBJ2-7

cdr3_nt: TGCGCCAGCAGCTTGGGACCCGGAAACACCATATATTTT
cdr3_aa: CASSLGPGNTIYF
v_call: TRBV5-1
clone_size: .
d_call: .
j_call: TRBJ1-3

cdr3_nt: TGTGCCAGCTCACCAAGGCCCGGGGCCACCGGGGAGCTGTTTTTT
cdr3_aa: CASSPRPGATGELFF
v_call: TRBV18
clone_size: .
d_call: .
j_call: TRBJ2-2

cdr3_nt: TGTGCCAGCAGCCAAGGCAGAGAGTGGGAGACCCAGTACTTC
cdr3_aa: CASSQGREWETQYF
v_call: TRBV14
clone_size: once
d_call: .
j_call: TRBJ2-5

cdr3_nt: TGTGCCAGCAGCGTATCCCCCAAGGATGGCTACACCTTC
cdr3_aa: CASSVSPKDGYTF
v_call: TRBV9
clone_size: .
d_call: .
j_call: TRBJ1-2

cdr3_nt: TGTGCCAGCAGTTTGATTAATGAAAAACTGTTTTTT
cdr3_aa: CASSLINEKLFF
v_call: TRBV7-9
clone_size: .
d_call: .
j_call: TRBJ1-4

cdr3_nt: TGTGCCAGCAGTCCTGGACAGGGGGTGGGAGCTAATGAAAAACTGTTTTTT
cdr3_aa: CASSPGQGVGANEKLFF
v_call: TRBV6-9
clone_size: .
d_call: TRBD1
j_call: TRBJ1-4

cdr3_nt: TGCGCCAGCAGCTCAGGACTAGCGGGAGGAGAGCAGTACTTC
cdr3_aa: CASSSGLAGGEQYF
v_call: TRBV5-1
clone_size: once
d_call: TRBD2
j_call: TRBJ2-7

cdr3_nt: TGTGCCAGCAGCTTCCGCTCAGGGGCAGATACGCAGTATTTT
cdr3_aa: CASSFRSGADTQYF
v_call: TRBV9
clone_size: .
d_call: .
j_call: TRBJ2-3

cdr3_nt: TGTGCCAGCAGAGACGGGCAGGGGGGAGAAAAACTGTTTTTT
cdr3_aa: CASRDGQGGEKLFF
v_call: TRBV28
clone_size: .
d_call: TRBD1
j_call: TRBJ1-4

cdr3_nt: TGTGCCAGCAGCTTAGAAGAGGGTAGTGGCTACACCTTC
cdr3_aa: CASSLEEGSGYTF
v_call: TRBV7-9
clone_size: .
d_call: .
j_call: TRBJ1-2

cdr3_nt: TGTGCCAGCAGCCCCCGCGGGGGAGAAGCTTTCTTT
cdr3_aa: CASSPRGGEAFF
v_call: TRBV9
clone_size: .
d_call: .
j_call: TRBJ1-1

cdr3_nt: TGTGCCAGTAGTTTCTCGGGTCAGTATGGCTACACCTTC
cdr3_aa: CASSFSGQYGYTF
v_call: TRBV19
clone_size: .
d_call: .
j_call: TRBJ1-2

cdr3_nt: TGTGCCAGCAGTTTATTAGCGACAGGAAACAATGAGCAGTTCTTC
cdr3_aa: CASSLLATGNNEQFF
v_call: TRBV27
clone_size: once
d_call: .
j_call: TRBJ2-1

cdr3_nt: TGTGCCAGCAGACTAAGCGGGAGGGCCTGGATAGATACGCAGTATTTT
cdr3_aa: CASRLSGRAWIDTQYF
v_call: TRBV27
clone_size: .
d_call: TRBD2
j_call: TRBJ2-3

cdr3_nt: TGTGCCAGCACCCGGTGGGGGAGCAATCAGCCCCAGCATTTT
cdr3_aa: CASTRWGSNQPQHF
v_call: TRBV28
clone_size: .
d_call: .
j_call: TRBJ1-5

cdr3_nt: TGTGCCAGCAGTGAAAGTCGGGGAGGTGGCTATGGCTACACCTTC
cdr3_aa: CASSESRGGGYGYTF
v_call: TRBV2
clone_size: .
d_call: .
j_call: TRBJ1-2

cdr3_nt: TGTGCCAGCAGTCAGAGGGCCACCATGAACACTGAAGCTTTCTTT
cdr3_aa: CASSQRATMNTEAFF
v_call: TRBV9
clone_size: .
d_call: .
j_call: TRBJ1-1

cdr3_nt: TGTGCCAGCAGCTCCGGTATCGGGTCGCTAAACTATGGCTACACCTTC
cdr3_aa: CASSSGIGSLNYGYTF
v_call: TRBV7-9
clone_size: .
d_call: .
j_call: TRBJ1-2

cdr3_nt: TGCAGCGTTGCGGCGGGGTACGCGCAGTACTTC
cdr3_aa: CSVAAGYAQYF
v_call: TRBV29-1
clone_size: .
d_call: .
j_call: TRBJ2-7